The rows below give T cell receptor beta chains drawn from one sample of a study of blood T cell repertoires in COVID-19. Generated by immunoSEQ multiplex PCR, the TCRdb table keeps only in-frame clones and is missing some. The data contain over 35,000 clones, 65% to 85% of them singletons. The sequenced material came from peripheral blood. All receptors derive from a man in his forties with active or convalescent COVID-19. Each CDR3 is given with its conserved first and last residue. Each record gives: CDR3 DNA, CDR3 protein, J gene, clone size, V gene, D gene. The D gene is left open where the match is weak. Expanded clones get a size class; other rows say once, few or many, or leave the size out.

cdr3_nt: TGTGCCAGCAGCTTACTGAGCGGGAGTGCAGATACGCAGTATTTT
cdr3_aa: CASSLLSGSADTQYF
j_call: TRBJ2-3
clone_size: .
v_call: TRBV11-2
d_call: TRBD2

cdr3_nt: TGTGCCAGCAGCTCAGGGGGGGCCAACGTCCTGACTTTC
cdr3_aa: CASSSGGANVLTF
j_call: TRBJ2-6
clone_size: .
v_call: TRBV3-1/TRBV3-2
d_call: .

cdr3_nt: TGCGCCAGCAGTCAATCGAAGGGAGACGGGGCTAATGAAAAACTGTTTTTT
cdr3_aa: CASSQSKGDGANEKLFF
j_call: TRBJ1-4
clone_size: .
v_call: TRBV23-1
d_call: .

cdr3_nt: TGTGCCAGCAGCTCAGGGGGGAACGAGCAGTACTTC
cdr3_aa: CASSSGGNEQYF
j_call: TRBJ2-7
clone_size: .
v_call: TRBV2
d_call: .

cdr3_nt: TGTGCCAGCAGTTTCTCGATCAACAGGGGGCGGATCAGGGCTTCTTCGACTGAAGCTTTCTTT
cdr3_aa: CASSFSINRGRIRASSTEAFF
j_call: TRBJ1-1
clone_size: .
v_call: TRBV28
d_call: TRBD1

cdr3_nt: TGTGCCAGCAGCAAAGGGGGCGACACTGAAGCTTTCTTT
cdr3_aa: CASSKGGDTEAFF
j_call: TRBJ1-1
clone_size: few
v_call: TRBV21-1
d_call: .

cdr3_nt: TGTGCCAGCAGCCCTTCGGCGGGCGTCTACAATGAGCAGTTCTTC
cdr3_aa: CASSPSAGVYNEQFF
j_call: TRBJ2-1
clone_size: .
v_call: TRBV11-2
d_call: .

cdr3_nt: TGTGCCAGCGCCGCACTCGGAGGGGCCTACGAGCAGTACTTC
cdr3_aa: CASAALGGAYEQYF
j_call: TRBJ2-7
clone_size: few
v_call: TRBV3-1/TRBV3-2
d_call: .

cdr3_nt: TGCGCCAGCAGCCAAGAATCCTTCGGGGCAGATACGCAGTATTTT
cdr3_aa: CASSQESFGADTQYF
j_call: TRBJ2-3
clone_size: few
v_call: TRBV4-3
d_call: .

cdr3_nt: TGTGCCAGCAGCCGTACCGGGACAGGGGGTCGGGACACTGAAGCTTTCTTT
cdr3_aa: CASSRTGTGGRDTEAFF
j_call: TRBJ1-1
clone_size: .
v_call: TRBV3-1/TRBV3-2
d_call: TRBD1

cdr3_nt: TGCAGCGTTGAAAGGACAGGGTTGGACACTGAAGCTTTCTTT
cdr3_aa: CSVERTGLDTEAFF
j_call: TRBJ1-1
clone_size: .
v_call: TRBV29-1
d_call: TRBD1

cdr3_nt: TGTGCCATCAGTGAGGCCCAGGGGATGGGTAATTCACCCCTCCACTTT
cdr3_aa: CAISEAQGMGNSPLHF
j_call: TRBJ1-6
clone_size: .
v_call: TRBV10-3
d_call: .

cdr3_nt: TGTGCCAGCAGCTATACTACAGGGACTGAAGCTTTCTTT
cdr3_aa: CASSYTTGTEAFF
j_call: TRBJ1-1
clone_size: .
v_call: TRBV28
d_call: .

cdr3_nt: TGTGCCAGCAGTTGGGACAGGGGAGGGGGCACTGAAGCTTTCTTT
cdr3_aa: CASSWDRGGGTEAFF
j_call: TRBJ1-1
clone_size: .
v_call: TRBV6-5
d_call: TRBD1

cdr3_nt: TGTGCCAGCTCACCAAGGCGGGGCTATGGCTACACCTTC
cdr3_aa: CASSPRRGYGYTF
j_call: TRBJ1-2
clone_size: .
v_call: TRBV18
d_call: .

cdr3_nt: TGTGCCAGCAGCCAAGATAAGAAAAACATCTCTGGAAACACCATATATTTT
cdr3_aa: CASSQDKKNISGNTIYF
j_call: TRBJ1-3
clone_size: .
v_call: TRBV14
d_call: .

cdr3_nt: TGTGCCAGCACCGGAGGGGCATCTATGGAGCTGTTTTTT
cdr3_aa: CASTGGASMELFF
j_call: TRBJ2-2
clone_size: .
v_call: TRBV2
d_call: .

cdr3_nt: TGTGCCAGCAGTCGCCGGGGCTACGAGCAGTACTTC
cdr3_aa: CASSRRGYEQYF
j_call: TRBJ2-7
clone_size: .
v_call: TRBV28
d_call: .

cdr3_nt: TGTGCCAGCAGCCAAGGTATAGCGGTACGGACGACCCAGTACTTC
cdr3_aa: CASSQGIAVRTTQYF
j_call: TRBJ2-5
clone_size: .
v_call: TRBV14
d_call: .

cdr3_nt: TGTGCCAGCAGCGTAGGTCCGGGAGATAACTATGGCTACACCTTC
cdr3_aa: CASSVGPGDNYGYTF
j_call: TRBJ1-2
clone_size: .
v_call: TRBV9
d_call: .

cdr3_nt: TGTGCCAGCAGCTCAGAGGGACTAGCGGCCTTTCTAGCCCCCTACGAGCAGTACTTC
cdr3_aa: CASSSEGLAAFLAPYEQYF
j_call: TRBJ2-7
clone_size: .
v_call: TRBV5-6
d_call: TRBD2

cdr3_nt: TGTGCCAGCAGAAGACTAGCGGGGGGCCCCGCGAACACCGGGGAGCTGTTTTTT
cdr3_aa: CASRRLAGGPANTGELFF
j_call: TRBJ2-2
clone_size: .
v_call: TRBV7-9
d_call: TRBD2

cdr3_nt: TGTGCCAGCAGTTCGGGACTCCTGACGAGAGCTTTCTTT
cdr3_aa: CASSSGLLTRAFF
j_call: TRBJ1-1
clone_size: .
v_call: TRBV6-5
d_call: .

cdr3_nt: TGTGCCAGCAGTTTTAGGCTAGCGGGGGGTCTGGGCGAGCAGTACTTC
cdr3_aa: CASSFRLAGGLGEQYF
j_call: TRBJ2-7
clone_size: .
v_call: TRBV27
d_call: TRBD2

cdr3_nt: TGCGCCAGCAGCTTGGCTGGCCAGGGGAACACTGAAGCTTTCTTT
cdr3_aa: CASSLAGQGNTEAFF
j_call: TRBJ1-1
clone_size: .
v_call: TRBV5-1
d_call: .

cdr3_nt: TGTGCCAGCATGCTGGAGATTTCTGGAAACACCATATATTTT
cdr3_aa: CASMLEISGNTIYF
j_call: TRBJ1-3
clone_size: .
v_call: TRBV28
d_call: .

cdr3_nt: TGTGCCAGCAGACCCTTCGCGGGGGTCTCGAGGGGGAATGAGCAGTTCTTC
cdr3_aa: CASRPFAGVSRGNEQFF
j_call: TRBJ2-1
clone_size: once
v_call: TRBV7-2
d_call: .

cdr3_nt: TGTGCCAGCAGCCAAACACAGGTGGGGAACACTGAAGCTTTCTTT
cdr3_aa: CASSQTQVGNTEAFF
j_call: TRBJ1-1
clone_size: .
v_call: TRBV14
d_call: .

cdr3_nt: TGTGCCAGCGGCAACATGAACACCGGGGAGCTGTTTTTT
cdr3_aa: CASGNMNTGELFF
j_call: TRBJ2-2
clone_size: once
v_call: TRBV2
d_call: .